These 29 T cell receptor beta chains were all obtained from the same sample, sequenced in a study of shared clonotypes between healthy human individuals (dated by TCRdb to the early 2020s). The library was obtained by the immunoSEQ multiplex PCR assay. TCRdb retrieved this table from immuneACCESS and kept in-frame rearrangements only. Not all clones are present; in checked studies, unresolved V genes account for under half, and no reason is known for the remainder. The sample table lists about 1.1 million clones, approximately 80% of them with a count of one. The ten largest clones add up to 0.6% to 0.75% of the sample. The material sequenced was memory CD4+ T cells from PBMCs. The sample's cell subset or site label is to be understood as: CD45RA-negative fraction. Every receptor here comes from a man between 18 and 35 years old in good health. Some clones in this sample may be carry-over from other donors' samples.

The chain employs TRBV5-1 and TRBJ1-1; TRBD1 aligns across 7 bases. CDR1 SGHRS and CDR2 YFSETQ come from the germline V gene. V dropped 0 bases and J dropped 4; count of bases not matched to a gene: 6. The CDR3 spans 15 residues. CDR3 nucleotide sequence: TGCGCCAGCAGCTTGGGTTCAGGGGGAGGCACTGAAGCTTTCTTT. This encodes CASSLGSGGGTEAFF.

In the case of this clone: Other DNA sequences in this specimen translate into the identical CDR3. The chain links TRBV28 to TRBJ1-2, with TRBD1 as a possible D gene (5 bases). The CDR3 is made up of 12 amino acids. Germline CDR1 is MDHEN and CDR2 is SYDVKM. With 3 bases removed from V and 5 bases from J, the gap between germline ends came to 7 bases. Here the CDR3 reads CASSFRGYGYTF. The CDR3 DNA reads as TGTGCCAGCAGTTTCCGGGGGTATGGCTACACCTTC.

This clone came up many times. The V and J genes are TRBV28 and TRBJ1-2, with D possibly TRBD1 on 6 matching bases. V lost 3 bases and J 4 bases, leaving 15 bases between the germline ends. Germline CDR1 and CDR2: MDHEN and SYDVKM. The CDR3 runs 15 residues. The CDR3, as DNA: TGTGCCAGCAGTTTCGCAGGGGCAGTATCCTATGGCTACACCTTC. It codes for CASSFAGAVSYGYTF.

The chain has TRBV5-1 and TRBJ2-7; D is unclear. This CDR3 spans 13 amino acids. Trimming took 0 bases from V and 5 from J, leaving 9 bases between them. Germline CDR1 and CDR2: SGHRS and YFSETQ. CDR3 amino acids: CASSLGVADEQYF. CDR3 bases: TGCGCCAGCAGCTTGGGTGTAGCTGACGAGCAGTACTTC.

CDR3 sequence (DNA): TGTGCCAGCAGTTTTCGGGGGGTAGGGCAGAGTTATGGCTACACCTTC. Translation gives CASSFRGVGQSYGYTF. The rearrangement uses TRBV27 and TRBJ1-2; D perhaps matches TRBD1 (5 bases). Germline CDR1 reads MNHEY; CDR2 reads SMNVEV (reference sequence). V gave up 3 bases and J gave up 5 bases, with 19 bases separating them. CDR3 length equals 16 residues.

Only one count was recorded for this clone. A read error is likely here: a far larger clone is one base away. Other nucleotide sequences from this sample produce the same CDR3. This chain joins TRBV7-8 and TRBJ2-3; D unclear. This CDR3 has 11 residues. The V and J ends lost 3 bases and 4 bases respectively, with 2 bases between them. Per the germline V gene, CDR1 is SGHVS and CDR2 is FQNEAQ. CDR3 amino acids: CASSLADTQYF. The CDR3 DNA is TGTGCCAGCAGCTTGGCAGATACGCAGTATTTT.

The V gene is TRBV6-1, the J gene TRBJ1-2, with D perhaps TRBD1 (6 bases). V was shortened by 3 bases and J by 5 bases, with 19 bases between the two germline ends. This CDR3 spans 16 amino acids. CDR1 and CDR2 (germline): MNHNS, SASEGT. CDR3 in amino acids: CASSDDLRDTLYGYTF. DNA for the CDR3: TGTGCCAGCAGTGACGATCTCCGGGACACACTTTATGGCTACACCTTC.

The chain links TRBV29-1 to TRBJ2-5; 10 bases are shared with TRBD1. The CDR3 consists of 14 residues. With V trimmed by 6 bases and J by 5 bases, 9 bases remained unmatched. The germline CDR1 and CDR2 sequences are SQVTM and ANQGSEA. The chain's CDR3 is CSVKRTGGTETQYF. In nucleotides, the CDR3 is TGCAGCGTCAAGAGGACAGGGGGAACGGAGACCCAGTACTTC.

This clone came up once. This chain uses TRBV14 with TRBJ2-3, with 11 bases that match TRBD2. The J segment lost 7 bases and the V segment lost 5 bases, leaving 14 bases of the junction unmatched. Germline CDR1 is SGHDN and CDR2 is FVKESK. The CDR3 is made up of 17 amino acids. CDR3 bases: TGTGCCAGCAGCTCACTAGCGGGAGTGCGCGGAGGAAATACGCAGTATTTT. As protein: CASSSLAGVRGGNTQYF. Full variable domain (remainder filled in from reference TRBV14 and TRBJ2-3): EAGVTQFPSHSVIEKGQTVTLRCDPISGHDNLYWYRRVMGKEIKFLLHFVKESKQDESGMPNNRFLAERTGGTYSTLKVQPAELEDSGVYFCASSSLAGVRGGNTQYFGPGTRLTVL.

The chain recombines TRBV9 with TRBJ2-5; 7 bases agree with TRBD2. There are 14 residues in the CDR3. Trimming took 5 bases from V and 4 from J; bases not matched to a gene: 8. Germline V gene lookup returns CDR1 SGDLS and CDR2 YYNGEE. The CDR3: CASSRLAGGETQYF. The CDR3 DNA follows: TGTGCCAGCAGTCGACTAGCCGGAGGAGAGACCCAGTACTTC.

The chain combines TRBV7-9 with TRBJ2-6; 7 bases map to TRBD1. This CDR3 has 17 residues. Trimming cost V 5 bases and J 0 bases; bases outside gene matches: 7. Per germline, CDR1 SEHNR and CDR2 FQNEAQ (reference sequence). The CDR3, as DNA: TGTGCCAGCAGCGGGACAGCAGCCCTCTCTGGGGCCAACGTCCTGACTTTC. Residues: CASSGTAALSGANVLTF.

The CDR3 region has the DNA TGTGCCAGCAGCCCAAGGGACAGGGGAACCATGAACACTGAAGCTTTCTTT. It yields the protein CASSPRDRGTMNTEAFF. The chain has TRBV27 and TRBJ1-1; 10 bases map to TRBD1. CDR3 length: 17 amino acids. With 6 bases clipped from V and 0 bases from J, the junction kept 10 bases outside the gene matches. Germline lookup yields CDR1 MNHEY and CDR2 SMNVEV (reference sequence).

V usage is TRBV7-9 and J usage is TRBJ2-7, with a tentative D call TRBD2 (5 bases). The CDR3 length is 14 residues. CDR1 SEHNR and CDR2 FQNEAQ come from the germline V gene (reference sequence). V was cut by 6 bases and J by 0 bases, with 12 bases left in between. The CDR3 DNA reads TGTGCCAGCAGTCGCGAGGCGGGCTCCTACGAGCAGTACTTC. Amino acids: CASSREAGSYEQYF.

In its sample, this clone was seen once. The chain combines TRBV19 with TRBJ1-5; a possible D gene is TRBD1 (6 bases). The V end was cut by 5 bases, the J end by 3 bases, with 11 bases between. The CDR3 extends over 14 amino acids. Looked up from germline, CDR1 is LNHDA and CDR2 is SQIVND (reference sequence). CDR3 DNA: TGTGCCAGTAGTCTAACAGGGACCAATCAGCCCCAGCATTTT. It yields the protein CASSLTGTNQPQHF.

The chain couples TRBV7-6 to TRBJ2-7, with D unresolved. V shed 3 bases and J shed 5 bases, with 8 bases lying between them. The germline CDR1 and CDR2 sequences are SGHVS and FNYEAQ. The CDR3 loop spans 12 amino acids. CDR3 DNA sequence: TGTGCCAGCAGCTTGGCTATTAACGAGCAGTACTTC. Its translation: CASSLAINEQYF. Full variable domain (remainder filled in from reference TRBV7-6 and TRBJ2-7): GAGVSQSPRYKVTKRGQDVALRCDPISGHVSLYWYRQALGQGPEFLTYFNYEAQQDKSGLPNDRFSAERPEGSISTLTIQRTEQRDSAMYRCASSLAINEQYFGPGTRLTVT.

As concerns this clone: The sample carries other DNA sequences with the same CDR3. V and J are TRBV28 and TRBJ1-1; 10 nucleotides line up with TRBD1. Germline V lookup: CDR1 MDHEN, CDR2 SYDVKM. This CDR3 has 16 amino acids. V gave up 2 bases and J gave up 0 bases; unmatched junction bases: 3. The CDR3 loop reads CASSLRDRGLNTEAFF. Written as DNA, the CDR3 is TGTGCCAGCAGTTTACGGGACAGGGGCCTGAACACTGAAGCTTTCTTT.

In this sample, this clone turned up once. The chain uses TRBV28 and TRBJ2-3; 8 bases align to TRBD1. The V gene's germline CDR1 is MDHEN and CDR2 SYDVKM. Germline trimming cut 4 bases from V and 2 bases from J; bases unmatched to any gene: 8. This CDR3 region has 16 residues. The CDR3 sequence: CASSSTTGGLTDTQYF. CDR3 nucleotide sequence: TGTGCCAGCAGTTCAACCACAGGGGGGCTCACAGATACGCAGTATTTT.

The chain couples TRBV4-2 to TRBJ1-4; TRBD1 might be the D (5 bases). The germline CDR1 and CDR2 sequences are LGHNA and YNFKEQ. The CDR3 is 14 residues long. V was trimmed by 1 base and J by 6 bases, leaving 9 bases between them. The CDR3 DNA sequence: TGTGCCAGCAGCCAAGGAGGGGCTGATGAAAAACTGTTTTTT. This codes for CASSQGGADEKLFF.

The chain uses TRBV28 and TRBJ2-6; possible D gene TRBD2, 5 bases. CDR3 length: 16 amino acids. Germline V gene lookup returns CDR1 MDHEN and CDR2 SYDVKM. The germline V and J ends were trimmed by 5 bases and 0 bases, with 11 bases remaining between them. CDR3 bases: TGTGCCAGCAGTGTCCCCGGGATCTCTGGGGCCAACGTCCTGACTTTC. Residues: CASSVPGISGANVLTF.

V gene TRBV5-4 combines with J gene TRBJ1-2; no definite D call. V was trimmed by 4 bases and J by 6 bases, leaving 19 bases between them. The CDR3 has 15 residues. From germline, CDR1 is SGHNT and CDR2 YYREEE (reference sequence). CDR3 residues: CASSPSSRVTDGYTF. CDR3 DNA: TGTGCCAGCAGCCCATCTTCCCGGGTGACGGATGGCTACACCTTC.

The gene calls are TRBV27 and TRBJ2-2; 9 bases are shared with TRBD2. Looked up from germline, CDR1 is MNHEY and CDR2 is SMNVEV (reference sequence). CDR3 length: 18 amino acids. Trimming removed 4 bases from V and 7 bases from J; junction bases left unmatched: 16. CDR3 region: CASSSKSSGLATGGELFF. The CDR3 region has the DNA TGTGCCAGCAGTTCAAAGTCCTCGGGACTAGCAACTGGCGGGGAGCTGTTTTTT.

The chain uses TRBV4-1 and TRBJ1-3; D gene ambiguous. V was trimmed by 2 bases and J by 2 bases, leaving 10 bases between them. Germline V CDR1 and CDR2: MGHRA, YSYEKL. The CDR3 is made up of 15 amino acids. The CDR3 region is CASSQFTRAGNTIYF. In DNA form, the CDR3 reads TGCGCCAGCAGCCAATTTACAAGGGCTGGAAACACCATATATTTT.

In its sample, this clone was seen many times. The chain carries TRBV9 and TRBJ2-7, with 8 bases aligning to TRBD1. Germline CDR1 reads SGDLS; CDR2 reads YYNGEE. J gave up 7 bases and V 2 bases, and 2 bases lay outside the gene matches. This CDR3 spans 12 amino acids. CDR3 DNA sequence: TGTGCCAGCAGCGTGACAGGGGAAGAGCAGTACTTC. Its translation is CASSVTGEEQYF.

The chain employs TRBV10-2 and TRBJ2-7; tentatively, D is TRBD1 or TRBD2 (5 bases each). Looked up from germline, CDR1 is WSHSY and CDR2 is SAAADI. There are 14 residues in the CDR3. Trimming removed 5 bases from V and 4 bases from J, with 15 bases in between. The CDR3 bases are TGCGCCAGCAGTAGAGGGGCCCTCCTGTACGAGCAGTACTTC. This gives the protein CASSRGALLYEQYF.

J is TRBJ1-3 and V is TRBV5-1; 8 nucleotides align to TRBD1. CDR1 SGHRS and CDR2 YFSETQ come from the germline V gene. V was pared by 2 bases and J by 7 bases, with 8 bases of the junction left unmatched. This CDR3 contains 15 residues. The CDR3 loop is CASSLTGTGGNTIYF. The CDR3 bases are TGCGCCAGCAGCTTAACCGGGACAGGAGGGAACACCATATATTTT.

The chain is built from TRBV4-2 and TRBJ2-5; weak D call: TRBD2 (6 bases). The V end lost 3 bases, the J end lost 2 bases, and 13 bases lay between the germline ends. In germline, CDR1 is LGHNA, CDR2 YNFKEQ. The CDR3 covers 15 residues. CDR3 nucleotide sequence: TGTGCCAGCAGCCACCCCGGGACTGGACAAGAGACCCAGTACTTC. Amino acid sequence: CASSHPGTGQETQYF.

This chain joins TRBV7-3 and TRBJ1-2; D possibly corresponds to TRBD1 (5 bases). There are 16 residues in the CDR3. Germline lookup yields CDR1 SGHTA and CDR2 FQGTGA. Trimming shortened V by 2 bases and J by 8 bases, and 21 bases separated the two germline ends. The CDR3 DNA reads TGTGCCAGCAGCTTAGGTTCGGGACCTCGGACGGGAGGCTACACCTTC. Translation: CASSLGSGPRTGGYTF.

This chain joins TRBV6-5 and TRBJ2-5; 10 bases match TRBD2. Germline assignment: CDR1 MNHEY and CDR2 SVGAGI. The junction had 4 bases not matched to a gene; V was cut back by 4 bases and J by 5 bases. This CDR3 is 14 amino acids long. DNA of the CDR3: TGTGCCAGCAGTTCTAGCGGGAGAGGGGAGACCCAGTACTTC. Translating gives CASSSSGRGETQYF.

CDR3 sequence (DNA): TGTGCCAGCAGTTCCTCGAGGGGGCCCTATGGCTACACCTTC. This encodes CASSSSRGPYGYTF. The rearrangement links TRBV27 to TRBJ1-2, with 7 positions matching TRBD1. J lost 4 bases, V lost 4 bases, and 6 bases had no gene match. The CDR3 has 14 residues. CDR1 is MNHEY and CDR2 is SMNVEV in the germline V gene (reference sequence).